This T cell receptor (beta chain) stems from a study of vaccination effects on CD4 cells after COVID-19. Per the germline V gene, CDR1 is MNHNY and CDR2 is SVGAGI (reference sequence). Trimming at V came to 6 bases and at J to 4 bases, leaving 3 bases not matched to a gene. The CDR3 length is 14 residues. Method: immunoSEQ multiplex PCR; TCRdb's copy keeps in-frame clones and lacks some. This sample has 65,000 to 95,000 clones, with over 75% found just once. Pools of viral peptides were used by the ViraFEST assay to expand antigen-specific CD4+ T cells ahead of sequencing. After more than 9 days in culture, the CD4+ T cells were isolated. Every participant took two doses of the BNT162b2 or mRNA-1273 vaccine. This clone appeared a few times. Its antigen is not identified.

The material sequenced was CD4+ T cells from PBMCs cultured with HCoV-OC43 spike peptides, taken after COVID-19 vaccination. Subset noted: HCoV-OC43 spike overlapping peptide pool stimulation. This chain uses TRBV6-6 with TRBJ1-6, with 7 bases fitting TRBD1. The sequence was obtained from a human donor who received a COVID-19 vaccine. CDR3 protein: CASRGDSYNSPLHF. The CDR3 coding sequence is TGTGCCAGCAGGGGGGACAGTTATAATTCACCCCTCCACTTT.